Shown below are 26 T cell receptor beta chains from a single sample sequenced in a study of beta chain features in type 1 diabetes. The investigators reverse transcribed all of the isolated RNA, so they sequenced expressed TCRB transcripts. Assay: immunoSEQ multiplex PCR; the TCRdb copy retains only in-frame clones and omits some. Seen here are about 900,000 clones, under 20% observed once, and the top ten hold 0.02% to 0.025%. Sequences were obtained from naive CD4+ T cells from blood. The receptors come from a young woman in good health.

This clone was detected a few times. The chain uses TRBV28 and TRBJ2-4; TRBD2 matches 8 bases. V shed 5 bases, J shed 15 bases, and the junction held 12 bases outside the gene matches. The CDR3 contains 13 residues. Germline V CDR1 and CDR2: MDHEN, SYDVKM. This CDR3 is CASSQTGRALGYF. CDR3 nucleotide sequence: TGTGCCAGCAGTCAGACCGGGAGGGCCTTAGGGTACTTC.

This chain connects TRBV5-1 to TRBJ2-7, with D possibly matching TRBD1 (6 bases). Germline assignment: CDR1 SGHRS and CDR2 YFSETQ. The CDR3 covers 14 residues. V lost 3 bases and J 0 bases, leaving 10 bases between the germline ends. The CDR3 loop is CASSWTADSYEQYF. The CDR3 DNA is TGCGCCAGCAGCTGGACAGCCGACTCCTACGAGCAGTACTTC.

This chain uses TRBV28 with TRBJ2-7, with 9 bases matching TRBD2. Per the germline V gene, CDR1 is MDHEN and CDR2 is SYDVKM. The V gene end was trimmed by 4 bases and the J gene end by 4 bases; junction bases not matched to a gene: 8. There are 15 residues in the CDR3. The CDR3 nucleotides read TGTGCCAGCAGTTACATGACTAGCGGCATTTACGAGCAGTACTTC. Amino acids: CASSYMTSGIYEQYF.

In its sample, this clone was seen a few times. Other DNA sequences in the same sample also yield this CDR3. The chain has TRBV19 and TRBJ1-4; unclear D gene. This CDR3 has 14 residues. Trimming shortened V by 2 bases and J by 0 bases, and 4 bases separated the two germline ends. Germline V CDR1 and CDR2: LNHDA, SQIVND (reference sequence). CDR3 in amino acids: CASSIQATNEKLFF. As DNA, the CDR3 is TGTGCCAGTAGTATACAAGCAACTAATGAAAAACTGTTTTTT.

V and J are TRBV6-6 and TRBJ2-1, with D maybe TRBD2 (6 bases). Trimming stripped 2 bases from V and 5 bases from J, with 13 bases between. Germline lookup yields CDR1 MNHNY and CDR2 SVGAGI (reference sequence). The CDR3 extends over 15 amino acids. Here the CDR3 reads CASSYGVAANNEQFF. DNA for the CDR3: TGTGCCAGCAGTTACGGGGTAGCGGCCAACAATGAGCAGTTCTTC.

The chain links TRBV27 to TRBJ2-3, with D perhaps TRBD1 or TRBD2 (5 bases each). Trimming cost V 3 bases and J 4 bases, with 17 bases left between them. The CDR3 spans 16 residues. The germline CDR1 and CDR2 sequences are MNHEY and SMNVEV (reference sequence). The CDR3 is CASSFRSQGVSDTQYF. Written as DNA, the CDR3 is TGTGCCAGCAGTTTTAGGAGTCAGGGAGTCTCAGATACGCAGTATTTT.

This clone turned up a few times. CDR3 protein: CASRPMGILATKETQYF. The CDR3 bases are TGTGCCAGCAGGCCAATGGGGATACTAGCGACAAAAGAGACCCAGTACTTC. This chain connects TRBV2 to TRBJ2-5; 7 bases align to TRBD2. In germline, CDR1 is SNHLY, CDR2 FYNNEI. The CDR3 is made up of 17 amino acids. The junction had 16 bases not matched to a gene; V was cut back by 6 bases and J by 3 bases.

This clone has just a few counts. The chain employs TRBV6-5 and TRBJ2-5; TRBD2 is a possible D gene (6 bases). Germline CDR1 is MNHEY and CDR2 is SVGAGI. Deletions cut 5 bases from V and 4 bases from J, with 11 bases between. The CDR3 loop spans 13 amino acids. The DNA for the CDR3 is TGTGCCAGCAGTCGACTAGTTCGAGAGACCCAGTACTTC. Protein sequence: CASSRLVRETQYF.

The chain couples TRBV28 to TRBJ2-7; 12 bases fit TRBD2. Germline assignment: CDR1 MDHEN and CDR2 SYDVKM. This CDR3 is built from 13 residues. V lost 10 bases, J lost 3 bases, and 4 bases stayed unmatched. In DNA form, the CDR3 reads TGTGCCACCACTAGCGGGAGGTTCTACGAGCAGTACTTC. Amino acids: CATTSGRFYEQYF.

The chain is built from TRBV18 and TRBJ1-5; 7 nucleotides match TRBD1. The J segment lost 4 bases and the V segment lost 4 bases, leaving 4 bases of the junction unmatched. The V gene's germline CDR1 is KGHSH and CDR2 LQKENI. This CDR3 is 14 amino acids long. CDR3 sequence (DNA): TGTGCCAGCTCACGGGACAGAAGTAATCAGCCCCAGCATTTT. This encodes CASSRDRSNQPQHF.

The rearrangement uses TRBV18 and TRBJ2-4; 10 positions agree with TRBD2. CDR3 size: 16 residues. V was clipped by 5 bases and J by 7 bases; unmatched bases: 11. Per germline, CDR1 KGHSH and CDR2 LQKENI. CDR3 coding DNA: TGTGCCAGCTCATCCCTAGCGGGAGTGGCCACTAACATTCAGTACTTC. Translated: CASSSLAGVATNIQYF.

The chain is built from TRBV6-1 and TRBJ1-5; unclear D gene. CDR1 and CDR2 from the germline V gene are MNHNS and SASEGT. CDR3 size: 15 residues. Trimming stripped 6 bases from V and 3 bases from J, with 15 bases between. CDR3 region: CASSPITGNNQPQHF. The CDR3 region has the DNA TGTGCCAGCAGCCCGATCACGGGGAACAATCAGCCCCAGCATTTT.

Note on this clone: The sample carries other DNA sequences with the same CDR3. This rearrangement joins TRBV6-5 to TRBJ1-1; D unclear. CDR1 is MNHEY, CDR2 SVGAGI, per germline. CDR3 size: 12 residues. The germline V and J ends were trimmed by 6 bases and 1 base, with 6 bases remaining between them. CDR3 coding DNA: TGTGCCAGCAGGGTTGGGAACACTGAAGCTTTCTTT. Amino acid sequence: CASRVGNTEAFF.

The CDR3 region has the DNA TGTGCCAGCAGCGATCAACGCGGGGGAACCGGGGAGCTGTTTTTT. It encodes CASSDQRGGTGELFF. The chain joins TRBV7-2 to TRBJ2-2; 7 bases are shared with TRBD2. In germline, CDR1 is SGHTA, CDR2 FQGNSA. With 5 bases clipped from V and 5 bases from J, the junction kept 8 bases outside the gene matches. This CDR3 spans 15 amino acids.

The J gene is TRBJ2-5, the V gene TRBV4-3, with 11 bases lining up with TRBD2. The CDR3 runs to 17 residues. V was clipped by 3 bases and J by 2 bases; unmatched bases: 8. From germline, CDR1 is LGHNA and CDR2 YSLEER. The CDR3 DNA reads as TGCGCCAGCAGCCAGAAACCGGGACTAGCGGAACAAGAGACCCAGTACTTC. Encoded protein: CASSQKPGLAEQETQYF.

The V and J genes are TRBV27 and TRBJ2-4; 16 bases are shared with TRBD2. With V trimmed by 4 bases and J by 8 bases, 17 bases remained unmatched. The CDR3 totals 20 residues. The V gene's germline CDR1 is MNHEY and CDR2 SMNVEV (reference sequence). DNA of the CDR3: TGTGCCAGCAGTTGGGGAGGCGGGACTAGCGGGAGGGCCCTTTGGGACATTCAGTACTTC. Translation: CASSWGGGTSGRALWDIQYF.

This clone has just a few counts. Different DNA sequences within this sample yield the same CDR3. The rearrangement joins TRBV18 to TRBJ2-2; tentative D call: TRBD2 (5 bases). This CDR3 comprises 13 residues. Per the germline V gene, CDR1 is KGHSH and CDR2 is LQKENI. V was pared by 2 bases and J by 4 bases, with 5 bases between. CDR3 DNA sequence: TGTGCCAGCTCACCAGGAGGCACCGGGGAGCTGTTTTTT. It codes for CASSPGGTGELFF.

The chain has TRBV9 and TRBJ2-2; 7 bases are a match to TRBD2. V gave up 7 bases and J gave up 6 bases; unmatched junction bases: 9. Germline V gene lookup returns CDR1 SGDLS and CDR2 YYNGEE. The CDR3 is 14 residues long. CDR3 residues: CASGPWGGPGELFF. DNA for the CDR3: TGTGCCAGCGGACCGTGGGGGGGTCCCGGGGAGCTGTTTTTT.

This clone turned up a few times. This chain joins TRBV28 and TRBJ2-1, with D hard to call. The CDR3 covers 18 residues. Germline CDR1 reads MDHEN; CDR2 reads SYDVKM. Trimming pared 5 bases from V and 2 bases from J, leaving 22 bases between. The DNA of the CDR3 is TGTGCCAGCAGTCCTCTATTCCCCAGAGGCGCACCCTACAATGAGCAGTTCTTC. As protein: CASSPLFPRGAPYNEQFF.

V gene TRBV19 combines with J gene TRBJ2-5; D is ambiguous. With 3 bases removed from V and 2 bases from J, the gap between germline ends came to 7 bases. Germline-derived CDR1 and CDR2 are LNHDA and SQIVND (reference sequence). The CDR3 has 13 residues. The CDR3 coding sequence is TGTGCCAGTAGTATGGTCAGACAAGAGACCCAGTACTTC. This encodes CASSMVRQETQYF. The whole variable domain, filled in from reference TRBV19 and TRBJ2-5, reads DGGITQSPKYLFRKEGQNVTLSCEQNLNHDAMYWYRQDPGQGLRLIYYSQIVNDFQKGDIAEGYSVSREKKESFPLTVTSAQKNPTAFYLCASSMVRQETQYFGPGTRLLVL.

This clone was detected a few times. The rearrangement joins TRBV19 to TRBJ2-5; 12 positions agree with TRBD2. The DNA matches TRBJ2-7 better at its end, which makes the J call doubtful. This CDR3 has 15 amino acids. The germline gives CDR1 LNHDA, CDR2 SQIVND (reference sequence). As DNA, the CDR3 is TGTGCCAGCAAACTAGCGGGAGGACTCACCTACGAGCAGTACTTC. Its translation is CASKLAGGLTYEQYF.

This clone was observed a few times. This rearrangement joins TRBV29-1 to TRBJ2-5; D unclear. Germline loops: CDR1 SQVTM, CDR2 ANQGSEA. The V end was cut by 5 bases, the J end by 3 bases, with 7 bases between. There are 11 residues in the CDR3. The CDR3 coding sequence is TGCAGCGTTTTCTCTAAAGAGACCCAGTACTTC. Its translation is CSVFSKETQYF. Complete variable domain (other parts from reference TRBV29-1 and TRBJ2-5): SAVISQKPSRDICQRGTSLTIQCQVDSQVTMMFWYRQQPGQSLTLIATANQGSEATYESGFVIDKFPISRPNLTFSTLTVSNMSPEDSSIYLCSVFSKETQYFGPGTRLLVL.

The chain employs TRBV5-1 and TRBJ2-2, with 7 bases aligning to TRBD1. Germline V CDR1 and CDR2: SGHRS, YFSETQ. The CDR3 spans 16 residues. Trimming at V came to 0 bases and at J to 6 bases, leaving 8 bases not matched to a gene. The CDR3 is CASSLALGGRAGELFF. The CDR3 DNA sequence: TGCGCCAGCAGCTTGGCCCTAGGGGGCAGGGCCGGGGAGCTGTTTTTT.

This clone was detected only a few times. Here the CDR3 reads CTSSQGVAGEFDEQFF. Here the CDR3 DNA reads TGCACCAGCAGCCAAGGGGTAGCGGGAGAGTTTGATGAGCAGTTCTTC. V and J are TRBV1 and TRBJ2-1; TRBD2 is the table's D call, not checked against the DNA. TRBV1 is reported as a pseudogene. The CDR3 spans 16 residues.

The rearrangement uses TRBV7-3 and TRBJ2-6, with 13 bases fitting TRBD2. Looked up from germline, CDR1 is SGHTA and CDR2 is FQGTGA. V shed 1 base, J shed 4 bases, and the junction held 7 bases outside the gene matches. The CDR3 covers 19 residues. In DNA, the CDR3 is TGTGCCAGCAGCTTAAACCCTCCGGGACTAGCGGGAGGGGCCAACGTCCTGACTTTC. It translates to CASSLNPPGLAGGANVLTF.

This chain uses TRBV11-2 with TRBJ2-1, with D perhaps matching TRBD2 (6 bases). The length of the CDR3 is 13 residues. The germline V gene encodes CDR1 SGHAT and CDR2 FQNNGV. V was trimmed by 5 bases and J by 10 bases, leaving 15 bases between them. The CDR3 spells CASSGRLEAEQFF. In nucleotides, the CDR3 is TGTGCCAGCAGCGGACGACTAGAAGCCGAGCAGTTCTTC.